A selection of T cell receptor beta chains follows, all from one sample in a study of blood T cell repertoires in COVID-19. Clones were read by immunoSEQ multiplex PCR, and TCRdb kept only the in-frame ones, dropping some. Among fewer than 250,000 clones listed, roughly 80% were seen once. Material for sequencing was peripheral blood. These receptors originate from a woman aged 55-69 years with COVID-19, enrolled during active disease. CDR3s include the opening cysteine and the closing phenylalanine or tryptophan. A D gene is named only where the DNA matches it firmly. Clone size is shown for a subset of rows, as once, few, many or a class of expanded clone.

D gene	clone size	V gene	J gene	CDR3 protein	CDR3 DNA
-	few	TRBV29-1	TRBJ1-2	CSVEDLLISGAGYTF	TGCAGCGTTGAAGATCTCTTAATTTCGGGTGCTGGCTACACCTTC
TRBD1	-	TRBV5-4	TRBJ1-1	CASRLERTGEAFF	TGTGCCAGCAGACTAGAGCGGACAGGTGAAGCTTTCTTT
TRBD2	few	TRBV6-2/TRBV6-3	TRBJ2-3	CASSSGLASDTQYF	TGTGCCAGCAGTTCGGGACTAGCCTCAGATACGCAGTATTTT
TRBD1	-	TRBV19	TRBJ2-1	CASSIDRGRHEQFF	TGTGCCAGTAGTATAGACAGGGGGCGACATGAGCAGTTCTTC
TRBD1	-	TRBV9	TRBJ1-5	CASSLSGTGLQPQHF	TGTGCCAGCAGCTTGTCCGGGACAGGGCTTCAGCCCCAGCATTTT
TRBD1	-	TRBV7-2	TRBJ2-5	CASARDRRQETQYF	TGTGCCAGCGCACGGGACAGGAGACAAGAGACCCAGTACTTC
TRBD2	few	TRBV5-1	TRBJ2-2	CATGRGSGTTGELFF	TGCGCCACCGGCCGGGGTAGCGGGACCACCGGGGAGCTGTTTTTT
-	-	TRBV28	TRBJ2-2	CASIVRRGGELFF	TGTGCCAGCATCGTACGAAGGGGCGGGGAGCTGTTTTTT
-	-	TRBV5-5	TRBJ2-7	CASSLERHDTYEQYF	TGTGCCAGCAGCTTGGAGAGACACGATACCTACGAGCAGTACTTC
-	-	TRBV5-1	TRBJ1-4	CASSLAQGTNEKLFF	TGCGCCAGCAGCTTGGCTCAGGGGACTAATGAAAAACTGTTTTTT
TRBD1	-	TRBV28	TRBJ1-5	CVSLNRGSNQPQHF	TGTGTCAGCCTTAACAGGGGTAGCAATCAGCCCCAGCATTTT
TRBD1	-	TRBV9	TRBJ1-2	CASSVGQGSNYGYTF	TGTGCCAGCAGCGTAGGACAGGGCTCTAACTATGGCTACACCTTC
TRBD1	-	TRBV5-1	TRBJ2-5	CASSLGRDRVKETQYF	TGCGCCAGCAGCTTGGGACGGGACAGGGTTAAAGAGACCCAGTACTTC
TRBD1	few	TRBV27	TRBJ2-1	CASSFPSDRGRLHYNEQFF	TGTGCCAGCAGTTTCCCCTCAGACAGGGGGCGATTACATTACAATGAGCAGTTCTTC
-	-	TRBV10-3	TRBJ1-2	CAISEFAGANYGYTF	TGTGCCATCAGTGAGTTCGCTGGAGCTAACTATGGCTACACCTTC
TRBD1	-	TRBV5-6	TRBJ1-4	CASSLGWTGEGQKLFF	TGTGCCAGCAGCTTGGGTTGGACAGGGGAAGGGCAAAAACTGTTTTTT
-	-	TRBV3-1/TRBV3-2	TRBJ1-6	CASSQDKPNNSPLHF	TGTGCCAGCAGCCAAGATAAGCCAAATAATTCACCCCTCCACTTT
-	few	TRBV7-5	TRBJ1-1	CARSLGGVETEAFF	TGTGCCAGAAGCTTAGGAGGTGTAGAGACTGAAGCTTTCTTT
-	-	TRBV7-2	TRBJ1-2	CASSPRAGADYGYTF	TGTGCCAGCAGCCCCAGGGCTGGGGCGGACTATGGCTACACCTTC
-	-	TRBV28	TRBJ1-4	CASSSAGTNEKLFF	TGTGCCAGCAGCTCAGCGGGGACTAATGAAAAACTGTTTTTT
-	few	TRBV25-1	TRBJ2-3	CASSHRGTDTQYF	TGTGCCAGCAGTCACAGGGGCACAGATACGCAGTATTTT
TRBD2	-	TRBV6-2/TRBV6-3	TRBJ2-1	CASSRLAGGQGEQFF	TGTGCCAGCAGCCGACTAGCGGGGGGGCAGGGTGAGCAGTTCTTC
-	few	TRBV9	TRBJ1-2	CASSVYSNYGYTF	TGTGCCAGCAGCGTATACAGTAACTATGGCTACACCTTC
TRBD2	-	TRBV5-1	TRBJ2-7	CASSELAGVEGEQYF	TGCGCCAGCAGCGAGCTAGCGGGAGTAGAAGGCGAGCAGTACTTC
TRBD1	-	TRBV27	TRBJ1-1	CASSSTGGLGEAFF	TGTGCCAGCAGCTCTACAGGGGGTTTAGGTGAAGCTTTCTTT
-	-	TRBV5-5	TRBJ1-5	CASSPYLVPNQPQHF	TGTGCCAGCAGCCCATACTTAGTCCCCAATCAGCCCCAGCATTTT
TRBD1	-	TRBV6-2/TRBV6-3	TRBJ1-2	CASSYHLNRGNYGYTF	TGTGCCAGCAGTTACCACCTAAACAGGGGCAACTATGGCTACACCTTC
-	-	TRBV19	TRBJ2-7	CASSYRGDFYEQYF	TGTGCCAGTAGTTACCGGGGAGACTTCTACGAGCAGTACTTC
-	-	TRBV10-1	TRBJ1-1	CASSEYGANEAFF	TGCGCCAGCAGTGAGTACGGAGCGAATGAAGCTTTCTTT
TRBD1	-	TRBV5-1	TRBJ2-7	CASRALTGTGANEQYF	TGCGCCAGCAGGGCGCTAACCGGGACAGGGGCGAACGAGCAGTACTTC
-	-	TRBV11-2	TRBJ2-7	CASSQTGRTYEQYF	TGTGCCAGCAGCCAGACAGGGAGGACCTACGAGCAGTACTTC
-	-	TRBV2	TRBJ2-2	CASNGGSNTGELFF	TGTGCCAGCAACGGCGGGTCGAACACCGGGGAGCTGTTTTTT
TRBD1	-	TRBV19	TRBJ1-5	CASSISPGGQPQHF	TGTGCCAGTAGTATCTCTCCAGGGGGTCAGCCCCAGCATTTT
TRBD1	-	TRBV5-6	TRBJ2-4	CASSEDWTGGDIQYF	TGTGCCAGCAGCGAGGATTGGACAGGGGGCGACATTCAGTACTTC
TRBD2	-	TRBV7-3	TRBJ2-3	CASSTGLAGAADTQYF	TGTGCCAGCAGCACCGGACTAGCGGGTGCCGCGGATACGCAGTATTTT
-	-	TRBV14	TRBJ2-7	CASSHRAGGYGEQYF	TGTGCCAGCAGCCACCGAGCAGGGGGGTACGGCGAGCAGTACTTC
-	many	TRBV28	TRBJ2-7	CASTQWGDYEQYF	TGTGCCAGCACCCAATGGGGCGACTACGAGCAGTACTTC
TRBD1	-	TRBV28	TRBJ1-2	CASSPRQGGPYYGYTF	TGTGCCAGCAGTCCCCGACAGGGGGGACCCTACTATGGCTACACCTTC
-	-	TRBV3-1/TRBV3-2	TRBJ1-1	CASSSRGNTEAFF	TGTGCCAGCAGCAGCCGGGGGAACACTGAAGCTTTCTTT
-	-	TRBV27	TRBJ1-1	CASSQSLLVPGTEAFF	TGTGCCAGCAGCCAATCCCTCTTAGTCCCTGGCACTGAAGCTTTCTTT
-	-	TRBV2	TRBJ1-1	CASNPTGVGAEAFF	TGTGCCAGCAATCCGACAGGAGTGGGAGCTGAAGCTTTCTTT
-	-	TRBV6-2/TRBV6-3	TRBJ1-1	CASSYLLQTLNTEAFF	TGTGCCAGCAGTTACCTGCTACAGACCTTGAACACTGAAGCTTTCTTT
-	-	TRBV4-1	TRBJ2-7	CASSQRVPGTYEQYF	TGCGCCAGCAGCCAGAGGGTTCCGGGGACCTACGAGCAGTACTTC
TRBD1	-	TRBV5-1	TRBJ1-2	CASSPPPGQEGWGYTF	TGCGCCAGCAGCCCACCCCCGGGACAGGAAGGGTGGGGCTACACCTTC
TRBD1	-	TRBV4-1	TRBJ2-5	CASSQAGQYQETQYF	TGCGCCAGCAGCCAAGCGGGACAGTACCAAGAGACCCAGTACTTC
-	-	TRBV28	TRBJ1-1	CASSLWGGEGTEAFF	TGTGCCAGCAGTTTATGGGGGGGTGAAGGCACTGAAGCTTTCTTT